Listed below are T cell receptor beta chains from one sample, sequenced in a study of identical twins. TCRdb analysed the 5' RACE reads with MiXCR anew, one entry per CDR3 protein. The profile covers hundreds of thousands of distinct CDR3 sequences, with about a tenth appearing a single time and about 5.5% taken by the ten largest. What was sequenced was memory (CD45RO+) T cells sorted from blood. The receptors originated from a woman under 30 in good health. Each CDR3 is given with its conserved first and last residue. A D gene is named only where the DNA matches it firmly. Size is omitted from some rows. Given values are once, few, many or a class for expanded clones.

clone_size j_call v_call d_call cdr3_nt cdr3_aa
many TRBJ2-1 TRBV24-1 NA TGTGCCACCAGTGGGGGGTCCTACAATGAGCAGTTCTTC CATSGGSYNEQFF
few TRBJ1-1 TRBV2 NA TGTGCCAGCAGTGAAAATTTGAACACTGAAGCTTTCTTT CASSENLNTEAFF
few TRBJ2-5 TRBV7-2 NA TGTGCCAGCAGCTTCCCACCCGCCCTAGGAGAGACCCAGTACTTC CASSFPPALGETQYF
NA TRBJ2-5 TRBV5-1 TRBD1 TGCGCCAGCAGCGGTGGACAGGCAGAGACCCAGTACTTC CASSGGQAETQYF
few TRBJ1-4 TRBV18 TRBD1 TGTGCCAGCTCACCCGTGACAGGGCGTGAAAAACTGTTTTTT CASSPVTGREKLFF
NA TRBJ2-1 TRBV12-3/TRBV12-4 NA TGTGCCAGCAGTTTCTATCCGCCCAATGAGCAGTTCTTC CASSFYPPNEQFF
few TRBJ2-3 TRBV6-1 NA TGTGCCAGCAGTCTCAGGGGCCCAGATACGCAGTATTTT CASSLRGPDTQYF
NA TRBJ2-7 TRBV5-6 NA TGTGCCAGTGAGGGGCAGGCCACCTACGAGCAGTACTTC CASEGQATYEQYF
few TRBJ1-1 TRBV27 NA TGTGCCAGCAGTTTATACTGGAACACTGAAGCTTTCTTT CASSLYWNTEAFF
few TRBJ2-7 TRBV6-5 NA TGTGCCAGCAGTTATGGGGAGGGGGTCTACGAGCAGTACTTC CASSYGEGVYEQYF
NA TRBJ2-3 TRBV6-4 TRBD2 TGTGCCAGCAGTGCAGCGGGGGGGAAGGCAGATACGCAGTATTTT CASSAAGGKADTQYF
many TRBJ1-1 TRBV5-1 NA TGCGCCAGCAGCTTAGGACATGCTGAAGCTTTCTTT CASSLGHAEAFF
NA TRBJ2-7 TRBV6-2/TRBV6-3 NA TGTGCCAGCAGTTACCGCCACGGATACGAGCAGTACTTC CASSYRHGYEQYF
NA TRBJ2-3 TRBV20-1 NA TGCAGTCGAGACGGGGGGCAGGGAGATACGCAGTATTTT CSRDGGQGDTQYF
few TRBJ1-1 TRBV20-1 NA TGCAGTGCCGGACCTTCACCGAACACTGAAGCTTTCTTT CSAGPSPNTEAFF
few TRBJ1-2 TRBV20-1 NA TGCAGTGCTAGTCTGGCAGGGAACTATGGCTACACCTTC CSASLAGNYGYTF
many TRBJ2-1 TRBV20-1 TRBD1 TGCAGTGCTACCCCTCGAGCAACAGGGGTGAATGAGCAGTTCTTC CSATPRATGVNEQFF
NA TRBJ2-3 TRBV14 NA TGTGCCAGCAGCCAATGGGGCGAAGATACGCAGTATTTT CASSQWGEDTQYF
NA TRBJ2-7 TRBV18 NA TGTGCCAGCTCACCATCACTAGGGACGGACGAGCAGTACTTC CASSPSLGTDEQYF
NA TRBJ2-1 TRBV7-8 NA TGTGCCAGCAGCTTAGGAAGTCGGGTGGCCCCTTCTGGGAGTAGGCAGTTCTTC CASSLGSRVAPSGSRQFF
NA TRBJ2-2 TRBV12-3/TRBV12-4 NA TGTGCCAGCAGTCCCCGGGGTCCCAACACCGGGGAGCTGTTTTTT CASSPRGPNTGELFF
NA TRBJ2-7 TRBV14 TRBD1 TGTGCCAGCAGCCGACAGGGGGGAGACTACGAGCAGTACTTC CASSRQGGDYEQYF
many TRBJ2-4 TRBV7-2 NA TGTGCCAGCAGCTCGGGAAACATTCAGTACTTC CASSSGNIQYF
NA TRBJ2-3 TRBV18 NA TGTGCCAGCTCACAAAACCCTAGCCCAGATACGCAGTATTTT CASSQNPSPDTQYF
many TRBJ1-4 TRBV7-9 NA TGTGCCAGCAGCCCCACTAATGAAAAACTGTTTTTT CASSPTNEKLFF
few TRBJ2-5 TRBV2 NA TGTGCCAGCCTGGACGGGTACCAAGAGACCCAGTACTTC CASLDGYQETQYF